The 2 T cell receptor beta chains below come from one sample, sequenced in a study of OX40 agonist ivuxolimab in advanced cancers. Only in-frame clones appear in the TCRdb table, and some are missing; sequencing was by immunoSEQ multiplex PCR. The sample lists 70,000 to 95,000 clones; 80% to 90% were seen once. This specimen was CD4+ or CD8+ T cells sorted from blood, taken in a trial of the OX40 agonist ivuxolimab. These receptor sequences come from an adult with an advanced solid tumor such as melanoma, head and neck, liver or kidney cancer.

This clone was counted once. The V and J genes are TRBV4-3 and TRBJ1-2; no definite D call. The CDR3 length is 15 residues. Germline CDR1 reads LGHNA; CDR2 reads YSLEER. Trimming removed 0 bases at V and 1 base at J, with 9 bases between. Written as DNA, the CDR3 is TGCGCCAGCAGCCAAGAAATCGGCGGTAACTATGGCTACACCTTC. This translates into CASSQEIGGNYGYTF.

The chain is built from TRBV5-4 and TRBJ1-5; D possibly corresponds to TRBD1 (6 bases). V shed 0 bases and J shed 11 bases, with 15 bases lying between them. The CDR3 totals 14 residues. Per germline, CDR1 SGHNT and CDR2 YYREEE (reference sequence). The CDR3 is CASSLGDKGHSQHF. DNA of the CDR3: TGTGCCAGCAGCTTGGGGGACAAAGGGCATTCCCAGCATTTT.